The 11 T cell receptor beta chains listed next were all sequenced from one sample in a study of T cell responses to AZD1222 COVID-19 vaccine. Sequencing was performed with immunoSEQ multiplex PCR; in TCRdb, only in-frame clones are kept and a portion is missing. The sample shows some 180,000 clones, about 91% of them seen only once. The sample was peripheral blood, taken on day 0 of AZD1222 vaccination. These receptors were obtained from an adult in good health.

The chain recombines TRBV3-1 (or the pseudogene TRBV3-2) with TRBJ2-6, with D uncertain. The CDR3 has 17 residues. V dropped 1 base and J dropped 1 base, with 11 bases sitting between them. From germline, CDR1 is LGHDT and CDR2 YNNKEL (reference sequence). The CDR3 DNA sequence: TGTGCCAGCAGCCAAGCCCCAATACCGTCTGGGGCCAACGTCCTGACTTTC. This codes for CASSQAPIPSGANVLTF.

Only a few counts were recorded for this clone. V gene TRBV28 combines with J gene TRBJ1-1; the D gene is possibly TRBD1 (5 bases). V was cut by 4 bases and J by 4 bases, with 13 bases left in between. CDR3 length equals 14 residues. CDR1 is MDHEN, CDR2 SYDVKM, per germline. DNA for the CDR3: TGTGCCAGCAGTTACCGCACGAGGGGCACTGAAGCTTTCTTT. Translating gives CASSYRTRGTEAFF.

The chain is built from TRBV6-6 and TRBJ1-4; TRBD1 might be the D (6 bases). V lost 0 bases, J lost 5 bases, and 13 bases lay in between. Germline V gene data show CDR1 as MNHNY and CDR2 as SVGAGI (reference sequence). The CDR3 is 16 amino acids. DNA of the CDR3: TGTGCCAGCAGTTACTCGGGACAAGGAGCGAATGAAAAACTGTTTTTT. This encodes CASSYSGQGANEKLFF.

This chain's CDR3 is CASSHGQGANTGELFF. CDR3 DNA sequence: TGTGCCAGCAGTCACGGACAGGGAGCAAATACCGGGGAGCTGTTTTTT. V gene TRBV27 combines with J gene TRBJ2-2; 8 positions match TRBD1. Germline V CDR1 and CDR2: MNHEY, SMNVEV (reference sequence). This CDR3 spans 16 amino acids. J was trimmed by 5 bases and V by 5 bases; bases with no gene match: 10.

This clone appeared a single time. V usage is TRBV5-1 and J usage is TRBJ1-1; tentatively, D is TRBD1 (5 bases). V lost 3 bases and J lost 8, with 17 bases in between. The CDR3 contains 14 residues. Germline V gene lookup returns CDR1 SGHRS and CDR2 YFSETQ. The CDR3 loop reads CASSSGTSAGEAFF. CDR3 nucleotide sequence: TGCGCCAGCAGCTCCGGGACCTCCGCAGGAGAAGCTTTCTTT.

This chain joins TRBV7-3 and TRBJ2-7; D perhaps matches TRBD1 (5 bases). CDR1 is SGHTA, CDR2 FQGTGA, per germline. There are 13 residues in the CDR3. Trimming stripped 1 base from V and 4 bases from J, with 8 bases between. The CDR3 spells CASSLSPGYEQYF. The CDR3 coding sequence is TGTGCCAGCAGCTTAAGCCCAGGGTACGAGCAGTACTTC.

J is TRBJ1-6 and V is TRBV10-3, with D hard to call. Deletions cut 6 bases from V and 7 bases from J, with 7 bases between. CDR1 ENHRY and CDR2 SYGVKD come from the germline V gene. This CDR3 has 12 residues. Here the CDR3 reads CAIRGPNSPLHF. CDR3 DNA: TGTGCCATCAGAGGTCCGAATTCACCCCTCCACTTT.

The chain recombines TRBV27 with TRBJ2-7, with D hard to call. This CDR3 spans 10 amino acids. Germline V lookup: CDR1 MNHEY, CDR2 SMNVEV (reference sequence). V lost 5 bases, J lost 7 bases, and 6 bases lay in between. The CDR3, as DNA: TGTGCCAGCAGTCCATGGGAGCAGTACTTC. Translating it yields CASSPWEQYF.

The V gene is TRBV11-1, the J gene TRBJ2-4; D is perhaps TRBD1 or TRBD2 (6 bases each). Deletions cut 3 bases from V and 1 base from J, with 10 bases between. CDR1 SGHAT and CDR2 FQDESV come from the germline V gene (reference sequence). The CDR3 has 15 amino acids. The DNA of the CDR3 is TGTGCCAGCAGCTTGACGGGGGCTGCCAAAAACATTCAGTACTTC. Amino acid sequence: CASSLTGAAKNIQYF.

The gene calls are TRBV18 and TRBJ2-5, with D perhaps TRBD1 or TRBD2 (5 bases each). From germline, CDR1 is KGHSH and CDR2 LQKENI. CDR3 size: 15 residues. V gave up 3 bases and J gave up 5 bases, with 16 bases separating them. The CDR3 reads CASSPSSIWGETQYF. The CDR3 DNA sequence: TGTGCCAGCTCACCCTCCTCTATCTGGGGGGAGACCCAGTACTTC.

This clone occurred a few times. Here the CDR3 reads CASSAPDRGRNQPQHF. The CDR3 DNA reads as TGTGCCAGCAGTGCCCCCGACAGGGGACGCAATCAGCCCCAGCATTTT. The chain is built from TRBV6-2 or TRBV6-3 and TRBJ1-5; TRBD1 aligns across 8 bases. Germline V CDR1 and CDR2: MNHEY, SVGEGT. The CDR3 sequence is 16 residues long. With 5 bases clipped from V and 2 bases from J, the junction kept 8 bases outside the gene matches.